The clone carrying this T cell receptor beta chain was seen a few times. The antigen remains unidentified. These data originate in a study of cytomegalovirus exposure and HLA in healthy donors. The CDR3 is made up of 14 amino acids. The V gene's germline CDR1 is WSHSY and CDR2 SAAADI. The V segment lost 6 bases and the J segment 6 bases; nucleotides outside the gene matches: 11. Notes on the study in general: Across all donors, roughly uniform sequencing depth was an assumption of the presence/absence analyses. Common viral pathogens seemed to be connected with several of the most significant clusters, according to a later analysis. Earlier analysis found most TCR beta V segments productive about 90% or about 30% of the time. Later analysis showed TCR association rates varying by HLA locus, highest for DRB1 and lowest for HLA-C.

Primers: 60 Vbeta forward and 13 Jbeta reverse. TCRdb keeps only in-frame clones here, not all; method: immunoSEQ multiplex PCR. The sample lists some 38,000 clones; about 53% were seen once. The receptor comes from a middle-aged woman in good health and CMV-seropositive. The sample comprised PBMCs. This chain links TRBV10-2 with TRBJ2-7; 7 nucleotides match TRBD2. In nucleotides, the CDR3 is TGCGCCAGCAGCCTAACTAGCGTCGGGGGCGAGCAGTACTTC. It codes for CASSLTSVGGEQYF.